These 14 T cell receptor beta chains were sequenced from one sample in a study of early T cells in non-severe SARS-CoV-2 infection. TCRdb analysed the 5' RACE reads with MiXCR anew, one entry per CDR3 protein. The data contain 55,000 to 80,000 distinct CDR3 sequences, approximately 12% of them seen just once; the ten biggest clones take up around 1.4%. Specimen: whole blood, collected at baseline. The source of these receptors is an adult who was a healthcare worker with PCR-confirmed SARS-CoV-2 infection or an uninfected control (not recorded which).

This clonotype has more than one count but fewer than ten. This chain links TRBV12-5 with TRBJ1-1; 8 nucleotides match TRBD1. Germline-derived CDR1 and CDR2 are LGHNT and FRNRAP. V lost 5 bases to trimming and J lost 1 base; unmatched junction nucleotides: 12. The CDR3 is 17 amino acids. CDR3 loop: CASGPYDRGLRNTEAFF. Here the CDR3 DNA reads TGTGCTAGTGGTCCGTACGACAGGGGCCTGAGGAACACTGAAGCTTTCTTT.

At least ten counts were recorded for this clonotype. In DNA, the CDR3 is TGTGCCAGCAGCCCCTACTCCACAAGCACAGATACGCAGTATTTT. Translating gives CASSPYSTSTDTQYF. The chain recombines TRBV11-2 with TRBJ2-3; D is uncertain. Per the germline V gene, CDR1 is SGHAT and CDR2 is FQNNGV. This CDR3 has 15 amino acids. The V and J ends lost 5 bases and 0 bases respectively, with 12 bases between them.

The chain combines TRBV7-9 with TRBJ2-7; tentative D call: TRBD1 (5 bases). The CDR3 consists of 14 residues. Germline V gives CDR1 SEHNR, CDR2 FQNEAQ (reference sequence). Trimming removed 1 base from V and 3 bases from J, with 10 bases in between. CDR3 in DNA: TGTGCCAGCAGCTTAGACAGGACCGACTACGAGCAGTACTTC. Translation gives CASSLDRTDYEQYF. Complete variable domain (other parts from reference TRBV7-9 and TRBJ2-7): DTGVSQNPRHKITKRGQNVTFRCDPISEHNRLYWYRQTLGQGPEFLTYFQNEAQLEKSRLLSDRFSAERPKGSFSTLEIQRTEQGDSAMYLCASSLDRTDYEQYFGPGTRLTVT.

In its sample, this clonotype was seen many times. The chain uses TRBV12-3 or TRBV12-4 and TRBJ1-2, with D possibly matching TRBD1 (5 bases). The CDR3 contains 13 residues. The V and J ends lost 3 bases and 8 bases respectively, with 13 bases between them. The CDR3 sequence is CASSFEGRGGYTF. CDR3 DNA: TGTGCCAGCAGTTTTGAGGGCCGGGGCGGCTACACCTTC.

This clonotype has a handful of counts. The CDR3 loop reads CSARDNRFPVEQYF. The CDR3 coding sequence is TGCAGTGCTAGAGATAACAGGTTTCCAGTAGAGCAGTACTTC. The V call is TRBV20-1, the J call TRBJ2-7, with a possible D match to TRBD1 (5 bases). The CDR3 covers 14 residues. V dropped 0 bases and J dropped 7 bases, with 16 bases sitting between them. Germline V gives CDR1 DFQATT, CDR2 SNEGSKA (reference sequence).

This clonotype showed up many times. The chain recombines TRBV18 with TRBJ1-2; D unresolved. V gave up 0 bases and J gave up 5 bases, with 13 bases separating them. Germline CDR1 reads KGHSH; CDR2 reads LQKENI. This CDR3 region has 15 residues. The CDR3: CASSPPRAEIYGYTF. Here the CDR3 DNA reads TGTGCCAGCTCACCACCCCGAGCGGAGATTTATGGCTACACCTTC.

This clonotype showed up many times. The V gene is TRBV12-5, the J gene TRBJ2-5; no definite D call. Germline lookup yields CDR1 LGHNT and CDR2 FRNRAP. The V end was cut by 5 bases, the J end by 8 bases, with 15 bases between. This CDR3 spans 13 amino acids. Here the CDR3 DNA reads TGTGCTAGTGGTACCGTACTGCCTGGAACCCAGTACTTC. Translating it yields CASGTVLPGTQYF.

The table lists this clonotype with many counts. The chain combines TRBV18 with TRBJ2-2; 10 nucleotides line up with TRBD2. The V gene's germline CDR1 is KGHSH and CDR2 LQKENI. The CDR3 sequence is 18 residues long. Trimming cost V 3 bases and J 4 bases; bases outside gene matches: 11. Here the CDR3 reads CASSPHAPSGSTTGELFF. CDR3 bases: TGTGCCAGCTCACCCCATGCCCCTAGCGGGAGTACCACCGGGGAGCTGTTTTTT.

The V call is TRBV5-1, the J call TRBJ1-1; 7 bases line up with TRBD1. Looked up from germline, CDR1 is SGHRS and CDR2 is YFSETQ. V trimming: 2 bases; J trimming: 1 base; junction bases outside the gene matches: 8. The CDR3 extends over 16 amino acids. CDR3 DNA sequence: TGCGCCAGCAGCTTCACTCCGGGACAGAGGAACACTGAAGCTTTCTTT. This sequence encodes CASSFTPGQRNTEAFF.

The rearrangement joins TRBV25-1 to TRBJ2-7; no reliable D call. Germline CDR1 reads MGHDK; CDR2 reads SYGVNS. V lost 3 bases and J 3 bases, leaving 12 bases between the germline ends. The CDR3 covers 14 residues. The CDR3: CASSDRNGFYEQYF. CDR3 DNA: TGTGCCAGCAGTGACCGTAACGGGTTCTACGAGCAGTACTTC.

Comments on this clonotype: This may be a read error: a much more frequent sequence differs by one nucleotide. The gene calls are TRBV25-1 and TRBJ2-7; 7 bases match TRBD1. CDR1 MGHDK and CDR2 SYGVNS come from the germline V gene. The CDR3 has 13 amino acids. The CDR3, as DNA: TGTGTCAGCAGTCGATCAGGGGGTTACGAGCAGTACTTC. It encodes CVSSRSGGYEQYF.

This clonotype was seen ten or more times. The V gene is TRBV28, the J gene TRBJ1-1; 8 nucleotides align to TRBD1. Germline CDR1 reads MDHEN; CDR2 reads SYDVKM. J lost 0 bases, V lost 4 bases, and 7 bases had no gene match. The CDR3 totals 16 residues. CDR3 DNA sequence: TGTGCCAGCAGTTCCCTAGGACAGGGTATGAACACTGAAGCTTTCTTT. It yields the protein CASSSLGQGMNTEAFF.

A few counts support this clonotype. The V gene is TRBV20-1, the J gene TRBJ2-1, with TRBD2 as a possible D gene (5 bases). The CDR3 has 14 amino acids. The germline V gene encodes CDR1 DFQATT and CDR2 SNEGSKA (reference sequence). Trimming removed 5 bases at V and 5 bases at J, with 16 bases between. As DNA, the CDR3 is TGCAGTGCTTTCGGACCCTACGGGGACAATGAGCAGTTCTTC. Protein sequence: CSAFGPYGDNEQFF.

This clonotype was recorded many times. This chain links TRBV27 with TRBJ1-5; D call uncertain. The CDR3 totals 14 residues. Germline CDR1 and CDR2: MNHEY and SMNVEV (reference sequence). V was cut by 7 bases and J by 0 bases, with 10 bases left in between. The CDR3 bases are TGTGCCAGCACTACCCCGGGTAGCAATCAGCCCCAGCATTTT. Translated: CASTTPGSNQPQHF.